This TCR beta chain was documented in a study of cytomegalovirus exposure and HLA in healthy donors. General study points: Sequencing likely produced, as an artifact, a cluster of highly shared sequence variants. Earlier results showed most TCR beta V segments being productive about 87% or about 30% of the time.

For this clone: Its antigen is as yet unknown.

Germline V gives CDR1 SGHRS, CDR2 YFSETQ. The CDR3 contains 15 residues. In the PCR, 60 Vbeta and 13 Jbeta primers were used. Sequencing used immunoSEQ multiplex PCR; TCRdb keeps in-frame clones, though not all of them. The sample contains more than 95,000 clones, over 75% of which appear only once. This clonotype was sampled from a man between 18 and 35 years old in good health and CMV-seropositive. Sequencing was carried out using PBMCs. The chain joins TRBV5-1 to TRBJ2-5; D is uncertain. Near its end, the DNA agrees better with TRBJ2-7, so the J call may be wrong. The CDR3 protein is CASSAGTISSYEQYF. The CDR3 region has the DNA TGCGCCAGCAGCGCAGGAACCATATCCTCCTACGAGCAGTACTTC.